The rows below give T cell receptor beta chains drawn from one sample of a study of OX40 agonist ivuxolimab in advanced cancers. Clones were sequenced by immunoSEQ multiplex PCR, and TCRdb holds only the in-frame ones, with some missing. This table holds some 11,000 clones, about three quarters found once. Source: CD4+ or CD8+ T cells sorted from blood, taken in a trial of the OX40 agonist ivuxolimab. Receptors originate from an adult with an advanced solid tumor such as melanoma, head and neck, liver or kidney cancer. Each CDR3 is given with its conserved first and last residue. The order of the fields is D gene, J gene, clone size, V gene, CDR3 protein, CDR3 DNA. The D gene is left open where the match is weak. The listing skips clone size in some rows; elsewhere it reads once, few, many or a size class.

d_call: -
j_call: TRBJ2-7
clone_size: once
v_call: TRBV9
cdr3_aa: CASSEGDGDEQYF
cdr3_nt: TGTGCCAGCAGCGAGGGGGATGGGGACGAGCAGTACTTC

d_call: TRBD1
j_call: TRBJ1-3
clone_size: -
v_call: TRBV9
cdr3_aa: CASSAPDREDGNTIYF
cdr3_nt: TGTGCCAGCAGCGCCCCGGACAGGGAGGATGGAAACACCATATATTTT

d_call: -
j_call: TRBJ2-1
clone_size: -
v_call: TRBV6-5
cdr3_aa: CASSYSRGGHEQFF
cdr3_nt: TGTGCCAGCAGTTACTCCAGAGGGGGACATGAGCAGTTCTTC

d_call: -
j_call: TRBJ1-3
clone_size: few
v_call: TRBV13
cdr3_aa: CASSLGRANSGNTIYF
cdr3_nt: TGTGCCAGCAGCTTAGGCCGGGCAAACTCTGGAAACACCATATATTTT

d_call: -
j_call: TRBJ2-3
clone_size: -
v_call: TRBV9
cdr3_aa: CASSNVGGVDTQYF
cdr3_nt: TGTGCCAGCAGTAATGTAGGCGGCGTGGATACGCAGTATTTT

d_call: TRBD2
j_call: TRBJ2-5
clone_size: -
v_call: TRBV4-2
cdr3_aa: CASSPQGLAGGETQYF
cdr3_nt: TGTGCCAGCAGCCCTCAAGGACTAGCGGGAGGAGAGACCCAGTACTTC

d_call: TRBD1
j_call: TRBJ2-1
clone_size: -
v_call: TRBV10-2
cdr3_aa: CASSGGQGTGFRWGPYNEQFF
cdr3_nt: TGCGCCAGCAGTGGGGGACAGGGGACGGGGTTTCGTTGGGGACCCTACAATGAGCAGTTCTTC

d_call: TRBD2
j_call: TRBJ2-2
clone_size: -
v_call: TRBV6-4
cdr3_aa: CASPDPGGNTGELFF
cdr3_nt: TGTGCCAGCCCCGACCCGGGGGGAAACACCGGGGAGCTGTTTTTT

d_call: -
j_call: TRBJ2-2
clone_size: -
v_call: TRBV4-3
cdr3_aa: CASTERPGGTGELFF
cdr3_nt: TGCGCCAGCACCGAGCGCCCTGGTGGCACCGGGGAGCTGTTTTTT

d_call: -
j_call: TRBJ2-7
clone_size: -
v_call: TRBV6-5
cdr3_aa: CASSYRDTPYEQYF
cdr3_nt: TGTGCCAGCAGTTACCGAGACACCCCCTACGAGCAGTACTTC

d_call: -
j_call: TRBJ2-7
clone_size: -
v_call: TRBV11-3
cdr3_aa: CASSLGPPEQYF
cdr3_nt: TGTGCCAGCAGCTTAGGACCCCCCGAGCAGTACTTC

d_call: -
j_call: TRBJ2-1
clone_size: once
v_call: TRBV5-4
cdr3_aa: CASSLVSGPGDEQFF
cdr3_nt: TGTGCCAGCAGCTTGGTATCCGGGCCGGGAGATGAGCAGTTCTTC

d_call: -
j_call: TRBJ2-1
clone_size: -
v_call: TRBV9
cdr3_aa: CASSEGTRENEQFF
cdr3_nt: TGTGCCAGCAGCGAGGGAACTAGGGAAAATGAGCAGTTCTTC

d_call: TRBD1
j_call: TRBJ1-1
clone_size: few
v_call: TRBV7-8
cdr3_aa: CASTRTGTAYMNTEAFF
cdr3_nt: TGTGCCAGCACACGTACCGGGACAGCTTACATGAACACTGAAGCTTTCTTT

d_call: TRBD1
j_call: TRBJ1-2
clone_size: -
v_call: TRBV29-1
cdr3_aa: CSVRTGTNYGYTF
cdr3_nt: TGCAGCGTTCGGACAGGGACTAACTATGGCTACACCTTC

d_call: -
j_call: TRBJ1-3
clone_size: -
v_call: TRBV19
cdr3_aa: CASSIIAVSSGNTIYF
cdr3_nt: TGTGCCAGTAGTATTATAGCAGTGAGCTCTGGAAACACCATATATTTT

d_call: -
j_call: TRBJ2-2
clone_size: medium-sized
v_call: TRBV10-3
cdr3_aa: CAISEKVPGELFF
cdr3_nt: TGTGCCATCAGTGAAAAGGTCCCCGGGGAGCTGTTTTTT

d_call: -
j_call: TRBJ2-5
clone_size: -
v_call: TRBV11-2
cdr3_aa: CASRRTVETQYF
cdr3_nt: TGTGCCAGCCGGAGAACGGTGGAGACCCAGTACTTC

d_call: -
j_call: TRBJ2-1
clone_size: -
v_call: TRBV14
cdr3_aa: CASSQEGTLNNEQFF
cdr3_nt: TGTGCCAGCAGCCAAGAGGGGACACTTAACAATGAGCAGTTCTTC

d_call: -
j_call: TRBJ1-5
clone_size: medium-sized
v_call: TRBV19
cdr3_aa: CASSGTYNSNQPQHF
cdr3_nt: TGTGCCAGTAGTGGCACCTACAATAGCAATCAGCCCCAGCATTTT

d_call: -
j_call: TRBJ2-2
clone_size: -
v_call: TRBV27
cdr3_aa: CASSPADWLNTGELFF
cdr3_nt: TGTGCCAGCAGTCCCGCCGACTGGTTGAACACCGGGGAGCTGTTTTTT

d_call: -
j_call: TRBJ2-5
clone_size: -
v_call: TRBV19
cdr3_aa: CASSPSLGSQYF
cdr3_nt: TGTGCCAGTAGTCCGAGCTTGGGGTCCCAGTACTTC